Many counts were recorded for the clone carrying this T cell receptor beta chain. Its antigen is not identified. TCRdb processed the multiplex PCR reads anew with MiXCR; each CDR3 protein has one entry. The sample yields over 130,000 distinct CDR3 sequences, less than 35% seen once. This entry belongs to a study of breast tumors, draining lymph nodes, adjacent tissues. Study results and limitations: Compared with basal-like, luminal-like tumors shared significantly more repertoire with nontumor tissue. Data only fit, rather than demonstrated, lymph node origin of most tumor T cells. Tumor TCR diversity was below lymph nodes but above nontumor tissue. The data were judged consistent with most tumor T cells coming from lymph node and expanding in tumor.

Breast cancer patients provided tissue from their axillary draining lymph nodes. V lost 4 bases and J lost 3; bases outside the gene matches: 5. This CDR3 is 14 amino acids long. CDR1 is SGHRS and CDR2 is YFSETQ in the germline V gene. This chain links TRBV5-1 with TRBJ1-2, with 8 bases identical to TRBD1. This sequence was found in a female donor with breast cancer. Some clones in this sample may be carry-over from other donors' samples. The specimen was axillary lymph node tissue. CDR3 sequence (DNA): TGCGCCAGCAGCCCGGGGACAGGAGACTATGGCTACACCTTC. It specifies CASSPGTGDYGYTF. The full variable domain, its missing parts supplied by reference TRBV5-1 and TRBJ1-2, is KAGVTQTPRYLIKTRGQQVTLSCSPISGHRSVSWYQQTPGQGLQFLFEYFSETQRNKGNFPGRFSGRQFSNSRSEMNVSTLELGDSALYLCASSPGTGDYGYTFGSGTRLTVV.